This is a list of T cell receptor beta chains from one sample in a study of T cell repertoires in cytomegalovirus infection. One entry per CDR3 protein results from TCRdb running MiXCR on the reads. Here the sample spans about 250,000 distinct CDR3 sequences, approximately 15% being singletons. The sequenced sample consisted of CD8+ T cells from PBMCs. The receptors shown here come from a human donor in good health (CMV status not recorded). Some clones in this sample may be carry-over from other donors' samples. The CDR3 runs from the conserved cysteine through the conserved F or W. D genes are given only for firm matches. A clone size is listed for some rows: how often the clone was seen (once, few, many), or a class if it is expanded.

D gene	V gene	clone size	J gene	CDR3 DNA	CDR3 protein
NA	TRBV28	NA	TRBJ1-1	TGTGCCAGCAGTTTAACGGGTGGGGGGGAAGCTGAAGCTTTCTTT	CASSLTGGGEAEAFF
TRBD1	TRBV7-8	many	TRBJ1-2	TGTGCCAGCAGCTTTACAGGGGAAGGATATGGCTACACCTTC	CASSFTGEGYGYTF
NA	TRBV29-1	few	TRBJ2-1	TGCAGCGTTGAGGGCAGCAACAATGAGCAGTTCTTC	CSVEGSNNEQFF
TRBD1	TRBV4-3	NA	TRBJ1-1	TGCGCCAGCAGCCAACTCAGGGGGCGGAACACTGAAGCTTTCTTT	CASSQLRGRNTEAFF
NA	TRBV7-9	many	TRBJ1-1	TGTGCCAGCACCACGGGGGCAGGGGCGAGGTCGGGCACTGAAGCTTTCTTT	CASTTGAGARSGTEAFF
NA	TRBV13	NA	TRBJ2-3	TGTGCCAGCAGCCCCAGGGGGGGGGCGTGGGGCACAGATACGCAGTATTTT	CASSPRGGAWGTDTQYF
NA	TRBV28	many	TRBJ1-1	TGTGCCAGCAGTTTACTGGGCACCTATTCGAACACTGAAGCTTTCTTT	CASSLLGTYSNTEAFF
NA	TRBV5-6	few	TRBJ2-7	TGTGCCAGCAGCTTACGGGGGCCCTACGAGCAGTACTTC	CASSLRGPYEQYF
NA	TRBV10-2	few	TRBJ2-3	TGCGCCAGCAGTGAGGGGGCGTACCTCGCCACAGATACGCAGTATTTT	CASSEGAYLATDTQYF
NA	TRBV7-9	NA	TRBJ2-7	TGTGCCAGCAGCTTCGGCGCTATCGAGCAGTACTTC	CASSFGAIEQYF
TRBD1	TRBV7-2	many	TRBJ1-2	TGTGCCAGCAGCTTAGCTGGGACAGGGGACGATGGCTACACCTTC	CASSLAGTGDDGYTF
NA	TRBV28	few	TRBJ1-1	TGTGCCAGCAGCCTCGACGAAACAGGGCCGAACACTGAAGCTTTCTTT	CASSLDETGPNTEAFF
NA	TRBV7-9	many	TRBJ1-5	TGTGCCAGCAGCTTAGAGTCTCAGGGTCCTAATCAGCCCCAGCATTTT	CASSLESQGPNQPQHF
NA	TRBV7-2	many	TRBJ2-2	TGTGCCAGTGTAAGGTTGGACAGTTCGAACACCGGGGAGCTGTTTTTT	CASVRLDSSNTGELFF
NA	TRBV2	NA	TRBJ1-2	TGTGCCAGCACCGTGGGGAGACCCTATGGCTACACCTTC	CASTVGRPYGYTF
TRBD2	TRBV12-3/TRBV12-4	many	TRBJ2-5	TGTGCCAGCAGCCGCCGACTAGCGGGGACGGAGACCCAGTACTTC	CASSRRLAGTETQYF
TRBD2	TRBV7-2	many	TRBJ2-5	TGTGCCAGCAGCCCGTGGCCTAGCGGGGGGGAGACCCAGTACTTC	CASSPWPSGGETQYF
TRBD1	TRBV7-6	NA	TRBJ2-5	TGTGCCAGCAGCTCCCACCGGGACAGGGAGTCAATGGACCAAGAGACCCAGTACTTC	CASSSHRDRESMDQETQYF
NA	TRBV20-1	NA	TRBJ2-6	TGCAGTGCTAGATCAGGAGAAGGGACCGGGGCCAACGTCCTGACTTTC	CSARSGEGTGANVLTF
NA	TRBV7-6	few	TRBJ2-7	TGTGCCAGCAGCGCCTCCGGGGCCTTCCCCTACGAGCAGTACTTC	CASSASGAFPYEQYF
NA	TRBV7-2	many	TRBJ1-5	TGTGCCAGCAGCTTAGATCAGGGCCGCAATCAGCCCCAGCATTTT	CASSLDQGRNQPQHF
TRBD1	TRBV29-1	NA	TRBJ2-1	TGCAGCGTTTACCGGGACAGGGGGCGCGATGAGCAGTTCTTC	CSVYRDRGRDEQFF
NA	TRBV19	many	TRBJ2-3	TGTGCCAGTAGTATCGCCCGCCCCACAGATACGCAGTATTTT	CASSIARPTDTQYF
NA	TRBV28	NA	TRBJ2-7	TGTGCCAGCAGTTTCCTGGGGGTTGGCTACGAGCAGTACTTC	CASSFLGVGYEQYF
NA	TRBV12-3/TRBV12-4	NA	TRBJ1-3	TGTGCCAGCAGCCGAGGGAACGCGGGAAACACCATATATTTT	CASSRGNAGNTIYF
NA	TRBV7-8	many	TRBJ1-4	TGTGCCAGCAGCCAGACACCCGGACGGAGTTATGAAAAACTGTTTTTT	CASSQTPGRSYEKLFF
TRBD1	TRBV5-1	NA	TRBJ1-1	TGCGCCAGCAGCTCGGGGACAGCCACTGAAGCTTTCTTT	CASSSGTATEAFF
NA	TRBV20-1	NA	TRBJ2-1	TGCAGTGCTGGACGGGACCCATTAAATCCGGAGCAGTTCTTC	CSAGRDPLNPEQFF
NA	TRBV4-1	many	TRBJ1-1	TGCGCCAGCAGCCAAGCATACTGGTCCGGGATTAAGAACACTGAAGCTTTCTTT	CASSQAYWSGIKNTEAFF
TRBD2	TRBV7-9	many	TRBJ2-5	TGTGCCAGCACCCAAGAGTGGGGGGGTCCTCTCCAAGAGACCCAGTACTTC	CASTQEWGGPLQETQYF
NA	TRBV12-5	few	TRBJ2-1	TGTGCTAGTGGCCCCCCGGACTGGGAGTTAGATGAGCAGTTCTTC	CASGPPDWELDEQFF
TRBD1	TRBV7-6	many	TRBJ2-5	TGTGCCAGCAGCCCCTCCAGGGGGACAGGGAAAGAGACCCAGTACTTC	CASSPSRGTGKETQYF
NA	TRBV15	few	TRBJ1-6	TGTGCCACCAGCAGCCCTGGGACGGGGGGCTTTAATTCACCCCTCCACTTT	CATSSPGTGGFNSPLHF
NA	TRBV14	few	TRBJ2-2	TGTGCCAGCAGTCCAACTCATGTGCAAATCTACACCGGGGAGCTGTTTTTT	CASSPTHVQIYTGELFF
TRBD1	TRBV19	NA	TRBJ1-5	TGTGCCAGTAGTAATGGACAGGGCCCATCGCCCCAGCATTTT	CASSNGQGPSPQHF
NA	TRBV7-9	many	TRBJ2-7	TGTGCCAGCAGCTTTGGCCCCTCCTACGAGCAGTACTTC	CASSFGPSYEQYF
TRBD1	TRBV28	few	TRBJ2-1	TGTGCCAGCAGTCCATGGGACAGGGCGGACAATGAGCAGTTCTTC	CASSPWDRADNEQFF
TRBD1	TRBV7-9	once	TRBJ1-2	TGTGCCAGCAGCTCGACTCTGACAGGGATCTATGGCTACACCTTC	CASSSTLTGIYGYTF
NA	TRBV7-8	many	TRBJ2-7	TGTGCCAGCAGCTTACCTAGTTCCCACGAGCAGTACTTC	CASSLPSSHEQYF
NA	TRBV7-2	few	TRBJ1-2	TGTGCCAGCAGCTTAGATTCGCAGGACCTCCGGGGCTATGGCTACACCTTC	CASSLDSQDLRGYGYTF
NA	TRBV4-3	NA	TRBJ1-6	TGCGCCAGCAGCCAAGATCTGGGGGCTATTTCACCCCTCCACTTT	CASSQDLGAISPLHF
TRBD2	TRBV7-3	few	TRBJ2-1	TGTGCCAGCGCGGGAGTAGGGGAAGACAATGAGCAGTTCTTC	CASAGVGEDNEQFF
NA	TRBV29-1	few	TRBJ2-7	TGCAGCGTTGAGGGCAGGGAAAACTCCTACGAGCAGTACTTC	CSVEGRENSYEQYF
TRBD2	TRBV6-5	NA	TRBJ2-2	TGTGCCAGCAGGATTCTGCCGGGGGGGCCCCCCGGGGAGCTGTTTTTT	CASRILPGGPPGELFF
NA	TRBV27	NA	TRBJ1-1	TGTGCCAGCAGTTTATACAGGTTCATGAACACTGAAGCTTTCTTT	CASSLYRFMNTEAFF
NA	TRBV7-6	many	TRBJ2-1	TGTGCCAGCAGCTTAGGTATTGGCAGATACAATGAGCAGTTCTTC	CASSLGIGRYNEQFF
NA	TRBV7-9	NA	TRBJ1-5	TGTGCCAGCAGCCCTACAGGGTTGGGCAATCAGCCCCAGCATTTT	CASSPTGLGNQPQHF
NA	TRBV7-8	NA	TRBJ2-2	TGTGCCAGCAGCTCGGGACTTACCGGGGAGCTGTTTTTT	CASSSGLTGELFF
NA	TRBV14	many	TRBJ1-4	TGTGCCAGCAGCCAAAGAGGTTTTTCGGATGAAAAACTGTTTTTT	CASSQRGFSDEKLFF
NA	TRBV7-2	many	TRBJ1-1	TGTGCCAGCAGCTTGGGGACATGGAACACTGAAGCTTTCTTT	CASSLGTWNTEAFF
NA	TRBV7-2	NA	TRBJ2-2	TGTGCCAGCAGCTTAGACGGAGTCACCGGGGAGCTGTTTTTT	CASSLDGVTGELFF
NA	TRBV2	few	TRBJ1-6	TGTGCCAGCAGTGAAAGGAGGGCCTCCTATAATTCACCCCTCCACTTT	CASSERRASYNSPLHF
NA	TRBV5-1	NA	TRBJ2-1	TGCGCCAGCAGCTTGAAATTACTTCCCTACAATGAGCAGTTCTTC	CASSLKLLPYNEQFF
NA	TRBV29-1	many	TRBJ2-1	TGCAGCGTTCCGGCGTCCTTCAATGAGCAGTTCTTC	CSVPASFNEQFF
NA	TRBV27	few	TRBJ2-1	TGTGCCAGCAGTCCCCCCCCCAGGGACGGTCGCTACAATGAGCAGTTCTTC	CASSPPPRDGRYNEQFF
NA	TRBV20-1	NA	TRBJ2-7	TGCAGTGCTAGAGGGCCCAGGGAGCAGTACTTC	CSARGPREQYF
NA	TRBV5-6	many	TRBJ1-1	TGTGCCAGCAGCATACAGGGTTGGACTGAAGCTTTCTTT	CASSIQGWTEAFF
NA	TRBV29-1	NA	TRBJ1-1	TGCAGCGTTGTTGAGGGGGGGTACACTGAAGCTTTCTTT	CSVVEGGYTEAFF
TRBD1	TRBV7-8	many	TRBJ1-2	TGTGCCAGCAGCTTTGACCCCGGACAGGGGGACTATGGCTACACCTTC	CASSFDPGQGDYGYTF